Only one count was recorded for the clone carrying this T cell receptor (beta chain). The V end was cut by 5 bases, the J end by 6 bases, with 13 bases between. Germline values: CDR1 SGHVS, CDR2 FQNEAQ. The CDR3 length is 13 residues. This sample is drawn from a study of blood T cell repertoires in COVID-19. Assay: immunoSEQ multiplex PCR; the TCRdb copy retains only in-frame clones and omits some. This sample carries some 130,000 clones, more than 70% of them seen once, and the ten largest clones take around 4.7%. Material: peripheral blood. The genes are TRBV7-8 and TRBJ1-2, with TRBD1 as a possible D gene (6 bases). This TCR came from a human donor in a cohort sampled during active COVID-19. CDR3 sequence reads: CASSPWAGDGYTF. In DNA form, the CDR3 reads TGTGCCAGCAGCCCCTGGGCAGGGGATGGCTACACCTTC.